What follows is one T cell receptor beta chain and its context. Its antigen is not identified. This entry comes from a study of shared clonotypes between healthy human individuals. The study, taken as a whole, reports: The genetic and exposure-history diversity represented was limited by few donors. Several donors held around 5% of naive CD4 clonotypes in common.

The authors split each subset's genomic DNA evenly across several immunoSEQ plates. The assay was immunoSEQ multiplex PCR, and TCRdb's table has in-frame clones only and misses some. Among roughly 2.1 million clones listed, 85% to 95% were seen once. CD45RO-negative, CCR7-selected cells formed the naive CD8 fraction, which excluded terminally differentiated effector memory CD45RA+ cells. Input material: naive CD8+ T cells from PBMCs. The sequence came from a man younger than 35 in good health. Some clones in this sample may be carry-over from other donors' samples.

CDR3 in DNA: TGTGCCAGCAGCCCACCAGGGGTAGCGGGAGAGGGGGAGACCCAGTACTTC. Translation gives CASSPPGVAGEGETQYF. The chain joins TRBV5-6 to TRBJ2-5, with 9 bases matching TRBD2. Losses at the gene ends were 4 bases for V and 5 bases for J; bases not matched to a gene: 15. Germline V gene data show CDR1 as SGHDT and CDR2 as YYEEEE. The CDR3 loop spans 17 amino acids.